The sequence of this TCR beta chain was determined in a study of blood T cell repertoires in COVID-19. Across the whole study: There were acute and convalescent COVID-19 samples, and they came from the United States, Italy and Spain. T cells, B-cell-depleted T cells, or PBMCs provided the cDNA or gDNA that served as material.

In the authors' workflow: Amplification of reference gene primers was used by the study to estimate nucleated cell counts. Data came from immunoSEQ multiplex PCR; TCRdb stores just in-frame clones and leaves some out. V, J and clone size derive from that table, while D and trimming were established from the DNA sequence. This sample has over 60,000 clones; about four fifths occur once, and the top ten carry roughly a tenth. The sample holds one count of this clone. Sequenced material: peripheral blood. The receptor was isolated from a human donor in a cohort sampled during active COVID-19.

The CDR3 bases are TGTGCCAGCAGTTTAACGCCAGGGGGTAGCACAGATACGCAGTATTTT. This translates into CASSLTPGGSTDTQYF. V and J are TRBV28 and TRBJ2-3, with 7 positions matching TRBD1. The CDR3 has 16 amino acids. Germline-derived CDR1 and CDR2 are MDHEN and SYDVKM. V dropped 2 bases and J dropped 0; count of bases not matched to a gene: 5.